The rows below give T cell receptor beta chains drawn from one sample of a study of OX40 agonist ivuxolimab in advanced cancers. Libraries were prepared by immunoSEQ multiplex PCR; TCRdb keeps only in-frame clonotypes and omits some of them. The sample includes about 10,000 clones, around 80% of them seen just once. Sample: CD4+ or CD8+ T cells sorted from blood, taken in a trial of the OX40 agonist ivuxolimab. The receptors originated from an adult with an advanced solid tumor such as melanoma, head and neck, liver or kidney cancer. CDR3s include the opening cysteine and the closing phenylalanine or tryptophan. Fields, in order: clone size, D gene, V gene, J gene, CDR3 DNA, CDR3 protein. D genes are given only for firm matches. A row's size may be missing; if present it is once, few, many or a size class.

clone size: -
D gene: -
V gene: TRBV5-1
J gene: TRBJ1-5
CDR3 DNA: TGCGCCAGCAGCTTGTTCGGGGATAGCAATCAGCCCCAGCATTTT
CDR3 protein: CASSLFGDSNQPQHF

clone size: -
D gene: -
V gene: TRBV6-1
J gene: TRBJ2-7
CDR3 DNA: TGTGCCAGCAGTTACACCGTCGAGCAGTACTTC
CDR3 protein: CASSYTVEQYF

clone size: -
D gene: -
V gene: TRBV28
J gene: TRBJ2-5
CDR3 DNA: TGTGCCAGCAGCGACGAGACCCAGTACTTC
CDR3 protein: CASSDETQYF

clone size: -
D gene: -
V gene: TRBV27
J gene: TRBJ1-2
CDR3 DNA: TGTGCCACGGGAGGGGGGCTTAACTATGGCTACACCTTC
CDR3 protein: CATGGGLNYGYTF

clone size: -
D gene: -
V gene: TRBV7-9
J gene: TRBJ1-1
CDR3 DNA: TGTGCCTGCGCCGCGGGCCGGACTGAAGCTTTCTTT
CDR3 protein: CACAAGRTEAFF

clone size: -
D gene: -
V gene: TRBV16
J gene: TRBJ1-5
CDR3 DNA: TGTGCCAGCAGCCAATTTGGAGGCAATCAGCCCCAGCATTTT
CDR3 protein: CASSQFGGNQPQHF

clone size: large
D gene: -
V gene: TRBV5-8
J gene: TRBJ2-1
CDR3 DNA: TGTGCCAGCAGCTTTACAGGGATGGGCAATGAGCAGTTCTTC
CDR3 protein: CASSFTGMGNEQFF

clone size: -
D gene: TRBD1
V gene: TRBV5-1
J gene: TRBJ2-7
CDR3 DNA: TGCGCCAGCAGCGAGGGACAGGGAGCCCACGAGCAGTACTTC
CDR3 protein: CASSEGQGAHEQYF

clone size: -
D gene: -
V gene: TRBV11-2
J gene: TRBJ2-1
CDR3 DNA: TGTGCCAGCAGCTTAGGATGGGACCAGTACAATGAGCAGTTCTTC
CDR3 protein: CASSLGWDQYNEQFF

clone size: once
D gene: -
V gene: TRBV6-1
J gene: TRBJ2-7
CDR3 DNA: TGTGCCAGCAGTAAGGGGGAGGAAGGCTGGACGCACTTC
CDR3 protein: CASSKGEEGWTHF

clone size: -
D gene: -
V gene: TRBV11-3
J gene: TRBJ2-1
CDR3 DNA: TGTGCCAGCAGCCCACAGCTGTGGGATGAGCAGTTCTTC
CDR3 protein: CASSPQLWDEQFF

clone size: -
D gene: TRBD1
V gene: TRBV28
J gene: TRBJ2-7
CDR3 DNA: TGTGCCAGCAGTTTAGGGACAGGGGGAAACGAGCAGTACTTC
CDR3 protein: CASSLGTGGNEQYF

clone size: -
D gene: TRBD1
V gene: TRBV4-1
J gene: TRBJ1-2
CDR3 DNA: TGCGCCAGCAGCCAATTTACGGACAGGGGATCGGGCTACACCTTC
CDR3 protein: CASSQFTDRGSGYTF

clone size: -
D gene: -
V gene: TRBV5-6
J gene: TRBJ2-3
CDR3 DNA: TGTGCCAGCAGCTTGTGGGGATCCACAGATACGCAGTATTTT
CDR3 protein: CASSLWGSTDTQYF

clone size: -
D gene: -
V gene: TRBV6-1
J gene: TRBJ2-2
CDR3 DNA: TGTGCCAGCAGACTCAGGGCCGGGGAGCTGTTTTTT
CDR3 protein: CASRLRAGELFF

clone size: -
D gene: TRBD1
V gene: TRBV6-1
J gene: TRBJ2-7
CDR3 DNA: TGTGCCAGCAGTGAAGGGGACAGCTCCTACGAGCAGTACTTC
CDR3 protein: CASSEGDSSYEQYF

clone size: -
D gene: -
V gene: TRBV11-2
J gene: TRBJ2-5
CDR3 DNA: TGTGCCAGCAGCTTACCGGATGCGACCCAGTACTTC
CDR3 protein: CASSLPDATQYF

clone size: -
D gene: TRBD2
V gene: TRBV27
J gene: TRBJ2-2
CDR3 DNA: TGTGCTATCGGGAGGGCGATGGGCACCGGGGAGCTGTTTTTT
CDR3 protein: CAIGRAMGTGELFF

clone size: -
D gene: -
V gene: TRBV12-1
J gene: TRBJ1-3
CDR3 DNA: TGTGCCAGCAGCTCAACCGGGACCGCTACTTCTGGAAACACCATATATTTT
CDR3 protein: CASSSTGTATSGNTIYF

clone size: -
D gene: TRBD2
V gene: TRBV6-1
J gene: TRBJ2-7
CDR3 DNA: TGTGCCAGCAGTAGACTAGCGGGAGGGACCTACGAGCAGTACTTC
CDR3 protein: CASSRLAGGTYEQYF

clone size: once
D gene: -
V gene: TRBV21-1
J gene: TRBJ1-3
CDR3 DNA: TGTGCCAGCAGCAAAGGGACAAAAAAAAACTCTGGAAACACCATATATTTT
CDR3 protein: CASSKGTKKNSGNTIYF

clone size: few
D gene: -
V gene: TRBV6-6
J gene: TRBJ1-2
CDR3 DNA: TGTGCCAGCAGTCCCCAATCCCCCCAAGATGGCTACACCTTC
CDR3 protein: CASSPQSPQDGYTF

clone size: -
D gene: TRBD1
V gene: TRBV6-5
J gene: TRBJ1-1
CDR3 DNA: TGTGCCAGCAGTGTGGGACAGTTGAACACTGAAGCTTTCTTT
CDR3 protein: CASSVGQLNTEAFF

clone size: -
D gene: -
V gene: TRBV15
J gene: TRBJ2-3
CDR3 DNA: TGTGCCACCAGCAGAGGGTGGCGGGAATCCGATACGCAGTATTTT
CDR3 protein: CATSRGWRESDTQYF

clone size: few
D gene: TRBD1
V gene: TRBV19
J gene: TRBJ2-7
CDR3 DNA: TGTGCCAGTAGTCTCGACAGGGACGACGAGCAGTACTTC
CDR3 protein: CASSLDRDDEQYF

clone size: few
D gene: -
V gene: TRBV27
J gene: TRBJ2-1
CDR3 DNA: TGTGCCAGCAGTTTAAGGAGCGGGTTCGCTGCCCATGAGCAGTTCTTC
CDR3 protein: CASSLRSGFAAHEQFF

clone size: few
D gene: TRBD2
V gene: TRBV28
J gene: TRBJ2-7
CDR3 DNA: TGTGCCAGCAGGCCACCGACTAGCGGGATCAACGAGCAGTACTTC
CDR3 protein: CASRPPTSGINEQYF

clone size: large
D gene: -
V gene: TRBV4-1
J gene: TRBJ1-1
CDR3 DNA: TGCGCCAGCAGCCAAGAGTCCCTGAACACTGAAGCTTTCTTT
CDR3 protein: CASSQESLNTEAFF

clone size: -
D gene: -
V gene: TRBV5-1
J gene: TRBJ1-1
CDR3 DNA: TGCGCCAGCAGCTTGGGCACCTTGAACACTGAAGCTTTCTTT
CDR3 protein: CASSLGTLNTEAFF

clone size: -
D gene: -
V gene: TRBV10-3
J gene: TRBJ1-1
CDR3 DNA: TGTGCCATCAGTGAGTCAGAAGCCCGGGCCATGAACACTGAAGCTTTCTTT
CDR3 protein: CAISESEARAMNTEAFF

clone size: -
D gene: TRBD1
V gene: TRBV4-2
J gene: TRBJ2-7
CDR3 DNA: TGTGCCAGCAGCCAAGGGACAGGACCCGAGTTAGGGTACTTC
CDR3 protein: CASSQGTGPELGYF

clone size: few
D gene: -
V gene: TRBV27
J gene: TRBJ2-2
CDR3 DNA: TGTGCCAGCAGTTACCCGAACACCGGGGAGCTGTTTTTT
CDR3 protein: CASSYPNTGELFF

clone size: -
D gene: -
V gene: TRBV19
J gene: TRBJ2-7
CDR3 DNA: TGTGCCAGTAGCCCTACCGGGGCTAGCGTGGGCGAGCAGTACTTC
CDR3 protein: CASSPTGASVGEQYF

clone size: few
D gene: TRBD2
V gene: TRBV30
J gene: TRBJ2-1
CDR3 DNA: TGTGCCTGGAGTCTCGGACTAGCGGGAGCCTACAATGAGCAGTTCTTC
CDR3 protein: CAWSLGLAGAYNEQFF

clone size: -
D gene: TRBD2
V gene: TRBV7-9
J gene: TRBJ2-7
CDR3 DNA: TGTGCCAGCAGCAACAAACTAGCGGGACAGAACTACGAGCAGTACTTC
CDR3 protein: CASSNKLAGQNYEQYF

clone size: -
D gene: -
V gene: TRBV4-1
J gene: TRBJ2-7
CDR3 DNA: TGCGCCAGCAGCCAGGGTACAGGGCTGTACGAGCAGTACTTC
CDR3 protein: CASSQGTGLYEQYF

clone size: -
D gene: -
V gene: TRBV6-9
J gene: TRBJ1-4
CDR3 DNA: TGTGCCAGCAGTCCCCTGGGGGCCGATGGTGAAAAACTGTTTTTT
CDR3 protein: CASSPLGADGEKLFF

clone size: -
D gene: -
V gene: TRBV28
J gene: TRBJ1-2
CDR3 DNA: TGTGCCAGCAGTTTAAGTCCCCGAGGTGGCTACACCTTC
CDR3 protein: CASSLSPRGGYTF

clone size: -
D gene: -
V gene: TRBV7-8
J gene: TRBJ2-1
CDR3 DNA: TGTGCCAGCAGCTTATCGGGCGATAGGGTCTGGTTCTTC
CDR3 protein: CASSLSGDRVWFF

clone size: -
D gene: TRBD1
V gene: TRBV5-7
J gene: TRBJ2-3
CDR3 DNA: TGTGCCAGCAGCGGCGGGCAGGGGGCAGATACGCAGTATTTT
CDR3 protein: CASSGGQGADTQYF

clone size: once
D gene: -
V gene: TRBV28
J gene: TRBJ2-7
CDR3 DNA: TGTGCCAGCAGCCCAGGACTAACGTACGAGCAGTACTTC
CDR3 protein: CASSPGLTYEQYF

clone size: -
D gene: -
V gene: TRBV29-1
J gene: TRBJ2-3
CDR3 DNA: TGCAGCGTTGAGGCCCCAGATACGCAGTATTTT
CDR3 protein: CSVEAPDTQYF

clone size: -
D gene: -
V gene: TRBV5-1
J gene: TRBJ2-2
CDR3 DNA: TGCGCCAGCAGCTTGAGGGCCTCAATAAAGACCGGGGAGCTGTTTTTT
CDR3 protein: CASSLRASIKTGELFF